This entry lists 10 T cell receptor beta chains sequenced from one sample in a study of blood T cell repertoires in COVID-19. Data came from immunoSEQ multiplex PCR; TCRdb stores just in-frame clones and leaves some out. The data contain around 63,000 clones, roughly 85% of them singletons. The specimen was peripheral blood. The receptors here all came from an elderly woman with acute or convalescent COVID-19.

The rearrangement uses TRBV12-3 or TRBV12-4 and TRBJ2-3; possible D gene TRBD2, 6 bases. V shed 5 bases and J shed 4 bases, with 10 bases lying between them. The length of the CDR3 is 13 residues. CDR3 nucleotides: TGTGCCAGCAGTGGGGGGATCGCAGATACGCAGTATTTT. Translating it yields CASSGGIADTQYF.

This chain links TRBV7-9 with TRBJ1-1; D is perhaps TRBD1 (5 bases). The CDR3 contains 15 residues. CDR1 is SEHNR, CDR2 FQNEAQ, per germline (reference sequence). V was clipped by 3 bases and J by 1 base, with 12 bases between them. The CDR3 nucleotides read TGTGCCAGCAGCTTTGCAGGGCACTCGAACACTGAAGCTTTCTTT. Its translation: CASSFAGHSNTEAFF.

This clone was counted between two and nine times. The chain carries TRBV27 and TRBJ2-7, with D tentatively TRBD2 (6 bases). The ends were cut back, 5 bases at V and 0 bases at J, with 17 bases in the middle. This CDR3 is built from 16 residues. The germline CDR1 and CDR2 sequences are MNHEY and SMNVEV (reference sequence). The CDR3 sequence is CASSLAGLPSSYEQYF. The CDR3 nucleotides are TGTGCCAGCAGTCTGGCAGGACTACCGAGCTCCTACGAGCAGTACTTC.

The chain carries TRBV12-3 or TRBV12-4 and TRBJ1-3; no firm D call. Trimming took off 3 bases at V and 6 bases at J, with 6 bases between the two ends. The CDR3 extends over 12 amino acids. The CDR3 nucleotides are TGTGCCAGCAGTTTGGCTCTAAACACCATATATTTT. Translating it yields CASSLALNTIYF.

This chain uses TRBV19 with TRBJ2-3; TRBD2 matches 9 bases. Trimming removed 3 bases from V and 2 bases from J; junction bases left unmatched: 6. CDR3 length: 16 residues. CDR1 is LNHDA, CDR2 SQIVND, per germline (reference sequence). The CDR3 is CASSIGAGGPTDTQYF. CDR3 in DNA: TGTGCCAGTAGTATTGGGGCGGGGGGGCCCACAGATACGCAGTATTTT.

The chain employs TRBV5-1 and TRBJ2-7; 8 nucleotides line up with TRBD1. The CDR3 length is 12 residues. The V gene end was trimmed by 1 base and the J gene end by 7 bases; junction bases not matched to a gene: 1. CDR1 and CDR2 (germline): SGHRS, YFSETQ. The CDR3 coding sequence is TGCGCCAGCAGCTTGCAGGGGGCGGAGCAGTACTTC. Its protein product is CASSLQGAEQYF.

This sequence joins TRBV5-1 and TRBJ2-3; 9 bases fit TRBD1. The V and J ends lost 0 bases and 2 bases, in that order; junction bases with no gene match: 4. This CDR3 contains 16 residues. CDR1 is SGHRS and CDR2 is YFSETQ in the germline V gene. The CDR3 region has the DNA TGCGCCAGCAGCTTGGAAGGGACAGGGACCACAGATACGCAGTATTTT. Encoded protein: CASSLEGTGTTDTQYF.

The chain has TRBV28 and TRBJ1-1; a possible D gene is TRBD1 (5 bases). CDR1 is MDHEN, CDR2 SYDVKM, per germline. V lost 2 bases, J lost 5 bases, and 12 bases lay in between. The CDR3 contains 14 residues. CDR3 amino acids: CASSLPYRLTEAFF. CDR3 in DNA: TGTGCCAGCAGTTTACCCTACAGGCTGACTGAAGCTTTCTTT. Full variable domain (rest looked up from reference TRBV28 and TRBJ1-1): DVKVTQSSRYLVKRTGEKVFLECVQDMDHENMFWYRQDPGLGLRLIYFSYDVKMKEKGDIPEGYSVSREKKERFSLILESASTNQTSMYLCASSLPYRLTEAFFGQGTRLTVV.

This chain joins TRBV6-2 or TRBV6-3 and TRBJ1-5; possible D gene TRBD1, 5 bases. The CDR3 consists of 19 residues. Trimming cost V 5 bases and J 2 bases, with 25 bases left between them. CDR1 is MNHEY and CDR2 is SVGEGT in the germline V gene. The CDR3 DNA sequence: TGTGCCAGCAGTGCCCGTGGGCAGGCAAGGGGTATTGGCAATCAGCCCCAGCATTTT. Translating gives CASSARGQARGIGNQPQHF.

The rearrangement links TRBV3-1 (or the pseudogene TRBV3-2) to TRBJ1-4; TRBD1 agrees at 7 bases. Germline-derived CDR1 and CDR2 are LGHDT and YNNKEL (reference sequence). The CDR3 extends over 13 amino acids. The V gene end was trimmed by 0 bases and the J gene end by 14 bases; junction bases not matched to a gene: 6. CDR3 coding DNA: TGTGCCAGCAGCCAAGATCTAGGGGGCGGCCTGTTTTTT. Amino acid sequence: CASSQDLGGGLFF.